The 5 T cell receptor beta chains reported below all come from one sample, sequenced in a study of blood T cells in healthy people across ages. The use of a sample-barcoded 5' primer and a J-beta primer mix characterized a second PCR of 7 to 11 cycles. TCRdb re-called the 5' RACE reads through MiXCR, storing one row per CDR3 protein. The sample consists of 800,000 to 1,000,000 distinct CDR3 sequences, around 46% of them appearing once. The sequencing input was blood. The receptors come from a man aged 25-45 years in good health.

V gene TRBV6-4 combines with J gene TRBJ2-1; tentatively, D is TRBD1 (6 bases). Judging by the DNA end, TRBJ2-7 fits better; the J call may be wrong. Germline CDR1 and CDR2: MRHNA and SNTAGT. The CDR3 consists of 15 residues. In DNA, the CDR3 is TGTGCCAGCAGTGACGATGGACAGAGATACAATGAGCAGTACTTC. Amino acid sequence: CASSDDGQRYNEQYF.

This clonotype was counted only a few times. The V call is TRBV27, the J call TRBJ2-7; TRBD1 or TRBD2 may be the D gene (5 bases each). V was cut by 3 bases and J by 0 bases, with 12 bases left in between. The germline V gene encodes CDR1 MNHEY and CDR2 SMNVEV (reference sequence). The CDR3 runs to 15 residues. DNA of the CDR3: TGTGCCAGCAGTTTTAGGGACGAAGGCTCCTACGAGCAGTACTTC. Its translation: CASSFRDEGSYEQYF.

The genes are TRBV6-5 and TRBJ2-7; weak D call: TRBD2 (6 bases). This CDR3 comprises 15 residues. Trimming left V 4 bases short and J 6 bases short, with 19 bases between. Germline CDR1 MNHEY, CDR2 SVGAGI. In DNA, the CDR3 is TGTGCCAGCAGTTTTCGTGGCGGGGTGGCCCCCGAGCAGTACTTC. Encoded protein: CASSFRGGVAPEQYF.

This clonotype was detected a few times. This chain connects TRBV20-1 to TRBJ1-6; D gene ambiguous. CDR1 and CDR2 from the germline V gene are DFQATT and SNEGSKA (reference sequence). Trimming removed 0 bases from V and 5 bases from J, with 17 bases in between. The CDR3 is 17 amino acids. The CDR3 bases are TGCAGTGCTAGAGATGGCGGGGTCGCAGTTAATAATTCACCCCTCCACTTT. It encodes CSARDGGVAVNNSPLHF.

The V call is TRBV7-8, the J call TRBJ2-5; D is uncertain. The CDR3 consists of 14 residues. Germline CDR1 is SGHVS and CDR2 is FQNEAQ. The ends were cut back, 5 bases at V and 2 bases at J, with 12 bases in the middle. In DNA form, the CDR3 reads TGTGCCAGCAGCGTATCCCGGAGACAAGAGACCCAGTACTTC. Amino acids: CASSVSRRQETQYF.